A selection of T cell receptor beta chains follows, all from one sample in a study of blood T cell repertoires in COVID-19. Some clones are missing from TCRdb's copy, which holds only in-frame ones; the method was immunoSEQ multiplex PCR. Among around 140,000 clones, 87% were seen once, and the ten largest hold roughly 10%. Sample: PBMCs or T cells enriched from blood (not recorded which). The source is a man in his 60s who had recovered from COVID-19. CDR3s include the opening cysteine and the closing phenylalanine or tryptophan. The D gene is left open where the match is weak. Expanded clones are given a class, and other clones once, few, many or no size at all.

CDR3 length	J gene	V gene	clone size	D gene	CDR3 DNA	CDR3 protein
16	TRBJ1-2	TRBV6-2/TRBV6-3	.	TRBD1	TGTGCCAGCAGTTCCTTGACAGGGGCTGGAAGCTATGGCTACACCTTC	CASSSLTGAGSYGYTF
18	TRBJ2-7	TRBV28	.	TRBD2	TGTGCCAGCAGCTACCCCGGGACTAGCGGGCCAGAGGCCTACGAGCAGTACTTC	CASSYPGTSGPEAYEQYF
14	TRBJ2-2	TRBV3-1/TRBV3-2	.	.	TGTGCCAGCAGCCAAGCCCAGAACACCGGGGAGCTGTTTTTT	CASSQAQNTGELFF
13	TRBJ1-1	TRBV7-3	once	.	TGTGCCAGCAGCTTGGGGGGAAGCACTGAAGCTTTCTTT	CASSLGGSTEAFF
16	TRBJ1-2	TRBV7-8	.	.	TGTGCCAGCAGCCCTCAGCTCCAAAGACTCAACTATGGCTACACCTTC	CASSPQLQRLNYGYTF
16	TRBJ1-2	TRBV18	.	.	TGTGCCAGCTCACCCCGGGCAGGGTCTATATACTATGGCTACACCTTC	CASSPRAGSIYYGYTF
15	TRBJ1-3	TRBV10-3	.	.	TGTGCCATCAGTGAGTCTGGAGGGACTGGAAACACCATATATTTT	CAISESGGTGNTIYF
15	TRBJ2-7	TRBV28	.	.	TGTGCCAGCAGTTTGCTTCGGGTTAGCTCCTACGAGCAGTACTTC	CASSLLRVSSYEQYF
15	TRBJ2-4	TRBV28	.	TRBD1	TGTGCCAGCAGTTCCCCCGGGACAGGGGTAGTCATTCAGTACTTC	CASSSPGTGVVIQYF
14	TRBJ2-2	TRBV4-1	once	.	TGCGCCAGCAGCCAACGGGAGAACACCGGGGAGCTGTTTTTT	CASSQRENTGELFF
17	TRBJ1-5	TRBV21-1	.	.	TGTGCCAGCAGCTCCTCTGTGCAGGGCTATAGCAATCAGCCCCAGCATTTT	CASSSSVQGYSNQPQHF
11	TRBJ2-2	TRBV28	.	.	TGTGCCAGCTTGTCAACCGGGGAGCTGTTTTTT	CASLSTGELFF
13	TRBJ1-1	TRBV28	.	.	TGTGCCAGCAGACTACACCCGGACACTGAAGCTTTCTTT	CASRLHPDTEAFF
14	TRBJ1-2	TRBV4-2	.	.	TGTGCCAGCAGCCAAGACGGACAGTACTATGGCTACACCTTC	CASSQDGQYYGYTF
14	TRBJ2-1	TRBV7-8	once	.	TGTGCCAGCAGCTTAAGAAGTGGAGGCAATGAGCAGTTCTTC	CASSLRSGGNEQFF
15	TRBJ1-2	TRBV28	.	TRBD1	TGTGCCAGCAGTTTACCCACAGGGGCTTACTATGGCTACACCTTC	CASSLPTGAYYGYTF
18	TRBJ2-7	TRBV12-5	once	TRBD2	TGTGCTAGTGGTGGGACCGGGACTAGCGGGAGAGCGGTCCACGAGCAGTACTTC	CASGGTGTSGRAVHEQYF
15	TRBJ2-7	TRBV28	.	TRBD1	TGTGCCAGCAGTCCCGACAGGGGAGTAATCTACGAGCAGTACTTC	CASSPDRGVIYEQYF
13	TRBJ1-1	TRBV5-1	.	.	TGCGCCAGCAGCTTGACAGGTGAGAGTCCCCCTTTCTTT	CASSLTGESPPFF
15	TRBJ2-2	TRBV5-1	.	.	TGCGCCAGCAGCTTGGATTGGGGGCACACCGGGGAGCTGTTTTTT	CASSLDWGHTGELFF
15	TRBJ2-7	TRBV2	once	TRBD1	TGTGCCAGCAGACTCGACAGGGGTCAGACCTACGAGCAGTACTTC	CASRLDRGQTYEQYF
13	TRBJ2-5	TRBV5-1	.	TRBD1	TGCGCCAGCAGCCGGGGACAGTTAGAGACCCAGTACTTC	CASSRGQLETQYF
13	TRBJ1-2	TRBV19	.	.	TGTGCCAGTAGTAGGGCCCTTAACTATGGCTACACCTTC	CASSRALNYGYTF
12	TRBJ1-6	TRBV19	.	.	TGTGCCAGTAGTACCCGGGGGTCACCCCTCCACTTT	CASSTRGSPLHF
20	TRBJ2-2	TRBV18	.	TRBD1	TGTGCCAGCTCACCACGTTGGACAGGGGTGGTTCCGACCTCCGCCGGGGAGCTGTTTTTT	CASSPRWTGVVPTSAGELFF
15	TRBJ2-1	TRBV18	.	TRBD2	TGTGCCAGCTCGGGGACTAGCGGGAGCATCTATGAGCAGTTCTTC	CASSGTSGSIYEQFF